What follows are 12 T cell receptor beta chains derived from one specimen sequenced in a study of cytomegalovirus exposure and HLA in healthy donors. It was with 60 Vbeta and 13 Jbeta primers that the PCR ran. Produced via immunoSEQ multiplex PCR; TCRdb's table is partial and in-frame only. Of 140,000 or so clones in the sample, about 72% were seen once. The sequenced material came from PBMCs. Source of these receptors: a man aged 55-75 years in good health and CMV-seronegative.

In its sample, this clone was seen a few times. The chain couples TRBV29-1 to TRBJ2-1; 14 positions match TRBD2. CDR3 length: 13 amino acids. Germline V gene data show CDR1 as SQVTM and CDR2 as ANQGSEA. V trimming: 6 bases; J trimming: 10 bases; junction bases outside the gene matches: 5. CDR3 in DNA: TGCAGCGTGACTAGCGGGAGGGCCCTCGAGCAGTTCTTC. Its translation is CSVTSGRALEQFF.

The chain employs TRBV5-4 and TRBJ2-5, with 14 nucleotides matching TRBD2. CDR1 and CDR2 from the germline V gene are SGHNT and YYREEE (reference sequence). The CDR3 is made up of 17 amino acids. J was trimmed by 5 bases and V by 10 bases; bases with no gene match: 16. CDR3 sequence (DNA): TGTGCCGTACAAACGGGACTAGCGGGAGATGGGAGGGAGACCCAGTACTTC. This sequence encodes CAVQTGLAGDGRETQYF.

J is TRBJ1-1 and V is TRBV30; TRBD1 is a possible D gene (5 bases). The CDR3 is 15 amino acids. CDR1 is GTSNPN, CDR2 SVGIG, per germline (reference sequence). Trimming removed 0 bases at V and 0 bases at J, with 11 bases between. For the CDR3, the DNA is TGTGCCTGGAGTGTATCCCGCAGGGTGAACACTGAAGCTTTCTTT. It codes for CAWSVSRRVNTEAFF.

The V and J genes are TRBV11-2 and TRBJ2-2; 13 positions match TRBD2. CDR3 length: 15 amino acids. CDR1 and CDR2 (germline): SGHAT, FQNNGV. With V trimmed by 8 bases and J by 4 bases, 4 bases remained unmatched. The chain's CDR3 is CASSRLAGGTGELFF. CDR3 DNA: TGTGCCAGCTCCCGACTAGCGGGAGGCACCGGGGAGCTGTTTTTT.

The rearrangement joins TRBV30 to TRBJ1-5; possibly TRBD1 for D (5 bases). The length of the CDR3 is 21 residues. Germline V gene lookup returns CDR1 GTSNPN and CDR2 SVGIG (reference sequence). The ends were cut back, 1 base at V and 0 bases at J, with 28 bases in the middle. CDR3 residues: CAWSGSTSGWDGEISNQPQHF. The CDR3, as DNA: TGTGCCTGGAGTGGCTCGACGAGCGGGTGGGACGGCGAAATTAGCAATCAGCCCCAGCATTTT.

In this sample, this clone turned up a few times. V gene TRBV28 combines with J gene TRBJ2-1; 10 bases match TRBD2. With 5 bases clipped from V and 4 bases from J, the junction kept 5 bases outside the gene matches. Germline V gene lookup returns CDR1 MDHEN and CDR2 SYDVKM. This CDR3 contains 15 residues. The CDR3 reads CASSRTSGAYNEQFF. CDR3 nucleotide sequence: TGTGCCAGCAGTCGGACTAGCGGAGCATACAATGAGCAGTTCTTC. Full variable domain (rest looked up from reference TRBV28 and TRBJ2-1): DVKVTQSSRYLVKRTGEKVFLECVQDMDHENMFWYRQDPGLGLRLIYFSYDVKMKEKGDIPEGYSVSREKKERFSLILESASTNQTSMYLCASSRTSGAYNEQFFGPGTRLTVL.

The rearrangement joins TRBV9 to TRBJ2-7, with D possibly being TRBD2 (6 bases). Germline V CDR1 and CDR2: SGDLS, YYNGEE. Trimming pared 0 bases from V and 12 bases from J, leaving 16 bases between. This CDR3 is built from 13 residues. The DNA of the CDR3 is TGTGCCAGCAGCGTAGCCCATTCCCGGGAGTTGTACTTC. Amino acids: CASSVAHSRELYF. Together with reference TRBV9 and TRBJ2-7, the CDR3 gives the full variable domain: DSGVTQTPKHLITATGQRVTLRCSPRSGDLSVYWYQQSLDQGLQFLIQYYNGEERAKGNILERFSAQQFPDLHSELNLSSLELGDSALYFCASSVAHSRELYFGPGTRLTVT.

This clone was seen more than once but under ten times. The chain couples TRBV30 to TRBJ2-3, with 7 bases aligning to TRBD2. V dropped 2 bases and J dropped 0; count of bases not matched to a gene: 5. Looked up from germline, CDR1 is GTSNPN and CDR2 is SVGIG (reference sequence). CDR3 length: 15 residues. Here the CDR3 reads CAWSTSGESTDTQYF. The CDR3 DNA is TGTGCCTGGAGTACGAGCGGGGAAAGCACAGATACGCAGTATTTT.

This clone was seen more than once but under ten times. The chain has TRBV7-9 and TRBJ1-1, with TRBD1 identical over 8 bases. The CDR3 totals 13 residues. V lost 5 bases and J lost 8; bases outside the gene matches: 7. Germline-derived CDR1 and CDR2 are SEHNR and FQNEAQ (reference sequence). Here the CDR3 reads CASSPAGTGEAFF. The DNA of the CDR3 is TGTGCCAGCAGCCCGGCCGGGACAGGAGAAGCTTTCTTT.

V usage is TRBV7-9 and J usage is TRBJ1-2; no firm D call. V was trimmed by 2 bases and J by 8 bases, leaving 24 bases between them. Germline CDR1 reads SEHNR; CDR2 reads FQNEAQ (reference sequence). This CDR3 has 17 amino acids. CDR3 coding DNA: TGTGCCAGCAGCTTATGGTCCGGATCGCCTGGAGCGGGCGGCTACACCTTC. Translating it yields CASSLWSGSPGAGGYTF.

CDR3 coding DNA: TGTGCCAGCAGCTTGGACAGGGACCCCCTTAGCAATCAGCCCCAGCATTTT. It translates to CASSLDRDPLSNQPQHF. The V and J genes are TRBV5-6 and TRBJ1-5; TRBD1 might be the D (6 bases). The CDR3 length is 17 residues. The germline CDR1 and CDR2 sequences are SGHDT and YYEEEE. V lost 0 bases to trimming and J lost 0 bases, with 13 bases between them.

The chain carries TRBV28 and TRBJ2-7; 8 positions match TRBD2. This CDR3 contains 17 residues. With 7 bases clipped from V and 4 bases from J, the junction kept 18 bases outside the gene matches. Germline V lookup: CDR1 MDHEN, CDR2 SYDVKM. The CDR3 region has the DNA TGTGCCAGCACGGGGGGGGCAGGGCGGCTTCGTGGGTACGAGCAGTACTTC. This codes for CASTGGAGRLRGYEQYF. Looking up the rest from reference TRBV28 and TRBJ2-7 gives the full variable domain: DVKVTQSSRYLVKRTGEKVFLECVQDMDHENMFWYRQDPGLGLRLIYFSYDVKMKEKGDIPEGYSVSREKKERFSLILESASTNQTSMYLCASTGGAGRLRGYEQYFGPGTRLTVT.